A selection of T cell receptor beta chains follows, all from one sample in a study of T cell responses to AZD1222 COVID-19 vaccine. The assay was immunoSEQ multiplex PCR, and TCRdb's table has in-frame clones only and misses some. The sample has roughly 77,000 clones, roughly 94% seen once. Specimen: peripheral blood, collected on day 0 of MenACWY control vaccination. The receptors were gathered from an adult in good health. CDR3s include the opening cysteine and the closing phenylalanine or tryptophan. A D gene is named only where the DNA matches it firmly. Part of the rows lack a size; the others show once, few, many or a class for expanded clones.

D gene,V gene,clone size,J gene,CDR3 DNA,CDR3 protein
NA,TRBV24-1,NA,TRBJ2-2,TGTGCCACCAGTGATTCGGGCAGGGCCGATGGCGGGGAGCTGTTTTTT,CATSDSGRADGGELFF
TRBD1,TRBV18,NA,TRBJ1-3,TGTGCCAGCTCACCACCGGGGACAGTCTCTGGAAACACCATATATTTT,CASSPPGTVSGNTIYF
NA,TRBV7-8,NA,TRBJ1-2,TGTGCCAGCAGCTTAGGAGAACTAAGCTATGGCTACACCTTC,CASSLGELSYGYTF
TRBD1,TRBV27,NA,TRBJ1-2,TGTGCCAGCAGGGCCGGACAGGCCGCCTATGGCTACACCTTC,CASRAGQAAYGYTF
TRBD1,TRBV6-5,NA,TRBJ2-5,TGTGCCAGCAGGATGACAGGGGGGGAAGAGACCCAGTACTTC,CASRMTGGEETQYF
NA,TRBV13,NA,TRBJ2-2,TGTGCCAGCAGCTTCAGATGGGGCAGGACGAACACCGGGGAGCTGTTTTTT,CASSFRWGRTNTGELFF
TRBD2,TRBV11-3,NA,TRBJ2-2,TGTGCCAGCAGCCCCGGCTCTTGGCGGGGGGGCGAAGGCACCGGGGAGCTGTTTTTT,CASSPGSWRGGEGTGELFF
NA,TRBV3-1/TRBV3-2,NA,TRBJ2-3,TGTGCCAGCAGCCAAGTCACTTTTTCGATGGGGCGAGATACGCAGTATTTT,CASSQVTFSMGRDTQYF
NA,TRBV29-1,NA,TRBJ2-2,TGCAGCGTTGACAGGGTGAACACCGGGGAGCTGTTTTTT,CSVDRVNTGELFF
TRBD1,TRBV28,NA,TRBJ1-1,TGTGCCAGCAGCCCGGGACAGGGGGCGGGGACTGAAGCTTTCTTT,CASSPGQGAGTEAFF
NA,TRBV7-2,NA,TRBJ2-5,TGTGCCAGCAGCTTAGCTGTCAGGGGTGGGGAGACCCAGTACTTC,CASSLAVRGGETQYF
NA,TRBV28,NA,TRBJ2-6,TGTGCCAGCAGTTTACAGAGCTCTGGGGCCAACGTCCTGACTTTC,CASSLQSSGANVLTF
TRBD2,TRBV25-1,NA,TRBJ2-4,TGTGCCAGCAGTGAGGGGGGGGGAAACATTCAGTACTTC,CASSEGGGNIQYF
TRBD2,TRBV28,NA,TRBJ2-5,TGTGCCAGCAGTTCAAACCCCGACAGCGGGGCCCAGTACTTC,CASSSNPDSGAQYF
NA,TRBV6-5,NA,TRBJ2-2,TGTGCCAGCAGGGAGAGCACGTCGAACACCGGGGAGCTGTTTTTT,CASRESTSNTGELFF
NA,TRBV5-6,NA,TRBJ2-2,TGTGCCAGCAGATCGGTGGCCGGGGAGCTGTTTTTT,CASRSVAGELFF
TRBD1,TRBV13,NA,TRBJ1-5,TGTGCCAGCAGCTTAGGAGGAGGACAGGGGACGGGCCAGCCCCAGCATTTT,CASSLGGGQGTGQPQHF
NA,TRBV7-2,NA,TRBJ1-2,TGTGCCAGCAGCTTAGAGGGAACAACTTATGGCTACACCTTC,CASSLEGTTYGYTF
NA,TRBV18,NA,TRBJ1-4,TGTGCCAGCTCACCGGGAAAACAGGGTAATGAAAAACTGTTTTTT,CASSPGKQGNEKLFF
NA,TRBV5-1,once,TRBJ1-2,TGCGCCAGCAGCTTGTCAGGCTCCTATGGCTACACCTTC,CASSLSGSYGYTF
NA,TRBV6-4,NA,TRBJ1-1,TGTGCCAGCAGTGTTGGAATGAACACTGAAGCTTTCTTT,CASSVGMNTEAFF
NA,TRBV5-1,NA,TRBJ2-5,TGCGCCAGCAGCTTACGAAGGGGTGCTGAGACCCAGTACTTC,CASSLRRGAETQYF
TRBD1,TRBV28,NA,TRBJ1-1,TGTGCCAGCAGCCGACAGACAGGGCAAGCTTTCTTT,CASSRQTGQAFF
TRBD1,TRBV24-1,NA,TRBJ2-5,TGTGCCACCAGTGCTGGACAAGACAGGGCTGAGACCCAGTACTTC,CATSAGQDRAETQYF
TRBD1,TRBV28,NA,TRBJ1-5,TGTGCCAGCAGTCCCGGACAGGGCAAGCATTTT,CASSPGQGKHF
TRBD1,TRBV6-5,NA,TRBJ1-1,TGTGCCAGCAGTTGGACAGGGGGCGCAGGTACTGAAGCTTTCTTT,CASSWTGGAGTEAFF
NA,TRBV6-5,NA,TRBJ2-7,TGTGCCAGCAAGGGGGGCCAGTTTGGCTCCTACGAGCAGTACTTC,CASKGGQFGSYEQYF
TRBD2,TRBV3-1/TRBV3-2,few,TRBJ2-1,TGTGCCAGCAGCCAAGATCTTCTAGCGGGAGCGCTGAGCCCCTACAATGAGCAGTTCTTC,CASSQDLLAGALSPYNEQFF